This T cell receptor beta chain comes out of a study of T-cell memory formation after mild COVID-19. Notes on the study in general: Memory cells collected pre-infection included some clones that later responded, suggesting cross-reactive memory joined.

This CDR3 is built from 15 residues. The V gene end was trimmed by 6 bases and the J gene end by 0 bases; junction bases not matched to a gene: 3. Worth noting for this clonotype: Its antigen is not known.

TCRdb used MiXCR to reprocess the 5' RACE reads, holding one entry per CDR3 protein. Of 400,000 to 500,000 distinct CDR3 sequences listed, 20% are singletons. Input material: PBMCs or a T cell subset sorted from them (not recorded which). The V call is TRBV12-3 or TRBV12-4, the J call TRBJ1-5; TRBD1 aligns across 9 bases. The TCR was taken from an adult woman who had mild COVID-19 (a few samples of this study predate the infection). Cell type and time point are not known. CDR3 protein: CASSKGQGSNQPQHF. The DNA of the CDR3 is TGTGCCAGCAGCAAGGGACAGGGTAGCAATCAGCCCCAGCATTTT.